The 18 T cell receptor beta chains in this list originate from one sample, sequenced in a study of T-cell memory formation after mild COVID-19. TCRdb reprocessed the 5' RACE reads with MiXCR, giving one entry per CDR3 protein. The sample holds roughly 300,000 distinct CDR3 sequences, approximately 14% seen once. The sample consisted of PBMCs or a T cell subset sorted from them (not recorded which). These receptor sequences come from a man aged 18 to 29 who had mild COVID-19 (a few samples of this study predate the infection). Cell type and time point are not known.

This clonotype was detected a few times. The V gene is TRBV7-9, the J gene TRBJ2-2, with 9 bases that match TRBD1. This CDR3 comprises 17 residues. Germline lookup yields CDR1 SEHNR and CDR2 FQNEAQ (reference sequence). The V and J ends lost 2 bases and 5 bases, in that order; junction bases with no gene match: 9. CDR3 loop: CASSLIISGQGTGELFF. The CDR3 nucleotides are TGTGCCAGCAGCTTAATTATCAGTGGACAGGGGACCGGGGAGCTGTTTTTT.

This clonotype was detected a few times. Relative to the germline gene, one junction end is altered; a read error may explain this. The rearrangement links TRBV7-2 to TRBJ1-4; weak D call: TRBD1 (6 bases). CDR3 length: 15 amino acids. Germline-derived CDR1 and CDR2 are SGHTA and FQGNSA. DNA of the CDR3: TGTGCCAGCAGCTCTCGAGGGGGGGCGTATGAAGAACTGTTTTTT. This translates into CASSSRGGAYEELFF.

A few counts support this clonotype. J is TRBJ2-2 and V is TRBV11-3; TRBD1 matches 10 bases. After removal of 5 bases from V and 3 bases from J, the junction contained 3 bases not matched to a gene. Germline V gives CDR1 SGHNT, CDR2 YENEEA. The CDR3 length is 15 residues. CDR3 sequence: CASSPGTGDTGELFF. For the CDR3, the DNA is TGTGCCAGCAGCCCTGGGACAGGGGACACCGGGGAGCTGTTTTTT.

The chain is built from TRBV4-1 and TRBJ2-3; 8 bases are shared with TRBD1. Germline trimming cut 3 bases from V and 2 bases from J; bases unmatched to any gene: 4. Germline V lookup: CDR1 MGHRA, CDR2 YSYEKL. The CDR3 extends over 15 amino acids. The CDR3 reads CASSHQGASTDTQYF. The CDR3 nucleotides are TGCGCCAGCAGCCACCAGGGGGCGTCCACAGATACGCAGTATTTT.

This sequence joins TRBV7-2 and TRBJ2-3; TRBD1 matches at 9 bases. The CDR3 totals 15 residues. Germline CDR1 and CDR2: SGHTA and FQGNSA. V lost 4 bases, J lost 1 base, and 3 bases stayed unmatched. The CDR3 nucleotides are TGTGCCAGCAGCTGGTGGACAGGGGGCACAGATACGCAGTATTTT. Translated: CASSWWTGGTDTQYF. Full variable domain (rest looked up from reference TRBV7-2 and TRBJ2-3): GAGVSQSPSNKVTEKGKDVELRCDPISGHTALYWYRQSLGQGLEFLIYFQGNSAPDKSGLPSDRFSAERTGGSVSTLTIQRTQQEDSAVYLCASSWWTGGTDTQYFGPGTRLTVL.

At least ten counts were recorded for this clonotype. This chain's CDR3 is CASSQDPQGSSYEQYF. The CDR3 bases are TGCGCCAGCAGCCAAGATCCCCAGGGTAGCTCCTACGAGCAGTACTTC. The gene calls are TRBV4-1 and TRBJ2-7; possible D gene TRBD1, 5 bases. The CDR3 is 16 residues long. Germline lookup yields CDR1 MGHRA and CDR2 YSYEKL. Deletions cut 0 bases from V and 0 bases from J, with 12 bases between.

There are a few counts of this clonotype. This chain uses TRBV12-3 or TRBV12-4 with TRBJ2-5; 8 positions agree with TRBD2. Trimming removed 7 bases from V and 6 bases from J; junction bases left unmatched: 7. The CDR3 is made up of 13 amino acids. The CDR3 DNA reads as TGTGCCAGCACTACTAGCGGCGGGCAGACCCAGTACTTC. It is translated as CASTTSGGQTQYF.

This clonotype has a handful of counts. The J gene is TRBJ2-5, the V gene TRBV20-1; 11 bases are shared with TRBD2. This CDR3 region has 16 residues. V shed 0 bases and J 4 bases; nucleotides not matched to a gene: 7. Germline values: CDR1 DFQATT, CDR2 SNEGSKA (reference sequence). CDR3 DNA sequence: TGCAGTGCTAGAGATCTAATGACTAGCGGGGTAGAGACCCAGTACTTC. Its protein product is CSARDLMTSGVETQYF.

The chain employs TRBV11-1 and TRBJ1-6; 9 bases map to TRBD1. V shed 5 bases, J shed 8 bases, and the junction held 4 bases outside the gene matches. The germline gives CDR1 SGHAT, CDR2 FQDESV (reference sequence). The CDR3 has 14 residues. CDR3 region: CASSRRDRDSPLHF. The CDR3 coding sequence is TGTGCCAGCAGCCGCCGGGACAGGGATTCACCCCTCCACTTT.

The CDR3 loop is CASSLVDRANTGELFF. As DNA, the CDR3 is TGTGCCAGCAGCTTGGTAGACAGGGCCAACACCGGGGAGCTGTTTTTT. V gene TRBV5-4 combines with J gene TRBJ2-2, with 7 bases fitting TRBD1. With V trimmed by 0 bases and J by 2 bases, 4 bases remained unmatched. Germline V CDR1 and CDR2: SGHNT, YYREEE (reference sequence). The length of the CDR3 is 16 residues.

This clonotype came up many times. The chain uses TRBV20-1 and TRBJ2-7, with 7 nucleotides matching TRBD2. The germline CDR1 and CDR2 sequences are DFQATT and SNEGSKA (reference sequence). This CDR3 is built from 14 residues. Unmatched junction bases numbered 9, after V lost 4 bases and J lost 3 bases. This CDR3 reads CSATGGRSYYEQYF. The CDR3 nucleotides are TGCAGTGCTACGGGGGGACGGAGCTACTACGAGCAGTACTTC.

There are many counts of this clonotype. This rearrangement joins TRBV4-1 to TRBJ2-3; D gene unclear. Germline lookup yields CDR1 MGHRA and CDR2 YSYEKL. There are 16 residues in the CDR3. The V gene lost 0 bases and the J gene lost 0 bases, with 10 bases spanning the gap. This chain's CDR3 is CASSQEAQPSTDTQYF. The CDR3 region has the DNA TGCGCCAGCAGCCAAGAAGCACAGCCTAGCACAGATACGCAGTATTTT.

This clonotype counts as medium-sized. The J gene is TRBJ1-1, the V gene TRBV19; D is unclear. The CDR3 sequence is 14 residues long. V was cut by 6 bases and J by 3 bases, with 14 bases left in between. From germline, CDR1 is LNHDA and CDR2 SQIVND (reference sequence). Here the CDR3 DNA reads TGTGCCAGTAGGAGTGCTGGGCCCTACACTGAAGCTTTCTTT. Its protein is CASRSAGPYTEAFF.

The chain recombines TRBV9 with TRBJ2-3, with 7 bases identical to TRBD2. The germline CDR1 and CDR2 sequences are SGDLS and YYNGEE. There are 16 residues in the CDR3. V shed 3 bases and J 0 bases; nucleotides not matched to a gene: 7. The chain's CDR3 is CASSAMGGSSTDTQYF. CDR3 coding DNA: TGTGCCAGCAGCGCCATGGGGGGGTCTAGCACAGATACGCAGTATTTT.

This clonotype was detected only a few times. This chain joins TRBV5-1 and TRBJ2-5, with 11 bases that match TRBD1. CDR1 is SGHRS, CDR2 YFSETQ, per germline. The CDR3 spans 15 residues. With V trimmed by 4 bases and J by 2 bases, 4 bases remained unmatched. CDR3 sequence: CASSRTGGGQETQYF. The CDR3 DNA sequence: TGCGCCAGCAGCCGGACAGGGGGCGGACAAGAGACCCAGTACTTC. Supplemented by reference TRBV5-1 and TRBJ2-5, the full variable domain reads KAGVTQTPRYLIKTRGQQVTLSCSPISGHRSVSWYQQTPGQGLQFLFEYFSETQRNKGNFPGRFSGRQFSNSRSEMNVSTLELGDSALYLCASSRTGGGQETQYFGPGTRLLVL.

This clonotype was seen at least ten times. This rearrangement joins TRBV7-3 to TRBJ1-6, with D possibly TRBD1 on 5 matching bases. Per the germline V gene, CDR1 is SGHTA and CDR2 is FQGTGA. The CDR3 runs 15 residues. The ends were cut back, 0 bases at V and 10 bases at J, with 13 bases in the middle. CDR3 coding DNA: TGTGCCAGCAGCTTAACCCGGGCAAAGGGGTCACCCCTCCACTTT. Translated: CASSLTRAKGSPLHF.

This chain's CDR3 is CASSYSKWAGSNSPLHF. DNA of the CDR3: TGTGCCAGCAGTTACTCGAAGTGGGCAGGGAGTAATTCACCCCTCCACTTT. The V and J genes are TRBV6-5 and TRBJ1-6; TRBD1 might be the D (5 bases). V was pared by 0 bases and J by 6 bases, with 15 bases between. Germline assignment: CDR1 MNHEY and CDR2 SVGAGI. The CDR3 extends over 17 amino acids.

The V call is TRBV28, the J call TRBJ2-5, with a possible D match to TRBD2 (6 bases). This CDR3 has 15 amino acids. Trimming pared 2 bases from V and 1 base from J, leaving 11 bases between. Germline V gene data show CDR1 as MDHEN and CDR2 as SYDVKM. The CDR3 DNA reads as TGTGCCAGCAGTTTAACCATCGGGAGCCAAGAGACCCAGTACTTC. It is translated as CASSLTIGSQETQYF.